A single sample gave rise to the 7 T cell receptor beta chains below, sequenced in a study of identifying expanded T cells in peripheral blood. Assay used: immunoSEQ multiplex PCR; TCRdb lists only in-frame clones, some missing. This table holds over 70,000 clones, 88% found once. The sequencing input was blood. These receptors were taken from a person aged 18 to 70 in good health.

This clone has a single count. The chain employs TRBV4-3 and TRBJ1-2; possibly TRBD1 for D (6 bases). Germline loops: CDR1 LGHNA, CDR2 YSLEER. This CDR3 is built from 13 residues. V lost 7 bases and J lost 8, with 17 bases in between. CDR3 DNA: TGCGCCAGCATATGGGGGGCCAGAAAAGGCTACACCTTC. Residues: CASIWGARKGYTF.

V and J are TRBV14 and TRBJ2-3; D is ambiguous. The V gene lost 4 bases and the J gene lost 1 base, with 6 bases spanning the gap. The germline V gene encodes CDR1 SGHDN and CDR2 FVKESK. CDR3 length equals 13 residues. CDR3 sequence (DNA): TGTGCCAGCAGCCCGTGGGGCACAGATACGCAGTATTTT. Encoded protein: CASSPWGTDTQYF.

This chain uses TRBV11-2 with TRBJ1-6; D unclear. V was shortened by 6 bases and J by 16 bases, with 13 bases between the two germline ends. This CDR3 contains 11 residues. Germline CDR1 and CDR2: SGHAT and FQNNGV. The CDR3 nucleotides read TGTGCCAGCAGGTACCAGGAGGGTCTCCACTTT. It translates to CASRYQEGLHF.

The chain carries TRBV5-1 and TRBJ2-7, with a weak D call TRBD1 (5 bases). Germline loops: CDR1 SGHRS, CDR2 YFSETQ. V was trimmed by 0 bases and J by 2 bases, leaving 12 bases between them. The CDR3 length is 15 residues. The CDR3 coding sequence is TGCGCCAGCAGCTTGGGTAGTAGGGGAACCTACGAGCAGTACTTC. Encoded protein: CASSLGSRGTYEQYF.

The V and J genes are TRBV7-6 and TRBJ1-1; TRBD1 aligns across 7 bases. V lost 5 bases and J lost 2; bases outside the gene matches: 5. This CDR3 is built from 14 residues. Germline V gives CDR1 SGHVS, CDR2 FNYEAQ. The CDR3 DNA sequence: TGTGCCAGCAGCCCCGACAGGGCCAACACTGAAGCTTTCTTT. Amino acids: CASSPDRANTEAFF.

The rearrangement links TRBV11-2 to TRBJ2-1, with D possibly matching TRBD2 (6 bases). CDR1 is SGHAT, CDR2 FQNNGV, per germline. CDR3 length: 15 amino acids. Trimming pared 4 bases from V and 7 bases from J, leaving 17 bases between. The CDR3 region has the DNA TGTGCCAGCAGCTCCAGACTAGGTTCGGGGAATGAGCAGTTCTTC. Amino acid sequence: CASSSRLGSGNEQFF. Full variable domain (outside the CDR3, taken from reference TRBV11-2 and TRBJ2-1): EAGVAQSPRYKIIEKRQSVAFWCNPISGHATLYWYQQILGQGPKLLIQFQNNGVVDDSQLPKDRFSAERLKGVDSTLKIQPAKLEDSAVYLCASSSRLGSGNEQFFGPGTRLTVL.

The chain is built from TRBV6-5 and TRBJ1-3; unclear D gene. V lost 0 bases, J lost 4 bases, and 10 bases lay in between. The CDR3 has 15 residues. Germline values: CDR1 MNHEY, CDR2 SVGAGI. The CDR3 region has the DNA TGTGCCAGCAGTTACTCTGCCATAAGCGGAAACACCATATATTTT. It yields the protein CASSYSAISGNTIYF.